The 29 T cell receptor beta chains in this list originate from one sample, sequenced in a study of cytomegalovirus exposure and HLA in healthy donors. A multiplex PCR was run with 60 Vbeta primers and 13 Jbeta primers. Generated by immunoSEQ multiplex PCR, the TCRdb table keeps only in-frame clones and is missing some. Among about 140,000 clones listed, roughly 79% were seen once. Sequenced sample: PBMCs. The receptors shown here come from a male donor in good health and CMV-seronegative.

This chain connects TRBV7-3 to TRBJ2-7; 7 bases line up with TRBD2. The CDR3 runs to 14 residues. J was trimmed by 7 bases and V by 5 bases; bases with no gene match: 11. Germline CDR1 is SGHTA and CDR2 is FQGTGA. CDR3 sequence: CASSPSGADGEQYF. The CDR3 coding sequence is TGTGCCAGCAGCCCTAGCGGTGCGGATGGGGAGCAGTACTTC.

The V and J genes are TRBV7-6 and TRBJ2-7; tentative D call: TRBD1 (6 bases). From germline, CDR1 is SGHVS and CDR2 FNYEAQ. V lost 2 bases, J lost 2 bases, and 13 bases lay in between. The CDR3 totals 15 residues. The CDR3: CASSLSTGMTYEQYF. The CDR3 DNA sequence: TGTGCCAGCAGCTTAAGCACAGGGATGACCTACGAGCAGTACTTC.

This rearrangement joins TRBV5-1 to TRBJ2-1; 8 bases match TRBD2. The germline gives CDR1 SGHRS, CDR2 YFSETQ. CDR3 length: 16 residues. The V gene end was trimmed by 4 bases and the J gene end by 4 bases; junction bases not matched to a gene: 10. The CDR3 region is CASSKFTSGEYNEQFF. The DNA of the CDR3 is TGCGCCAGCAGCAAATTTACTAGCGGAGAGTACAATGAGCAGTTCTTC. Combining the CDR3 with reference TRBV5-1 and TRBJ2-1 gives the whole variable domain KAGVTQTPRYLIKTRGQQVTLSCSPISGHRSVSWYQQTPGQGLQFLFEYFSETQRNKGNFPGRFSGRQFSNSRSEMNVSTLELGDSALYLCASSKFTSGEYNEQFFGPGTRLTVL.

This clone was seen only a few times. This chain links TRBV7-9 with TRBJ2-5; TRBD2 might be the D (6 bases). The better agreement between TRBJ2-7 and the DNA end casts doubt on the J call. The CDR3 is 15 residues long. Germline V gene lookup returns CDR1 SEHNR and CDR2 FQNEAQ (reference sequence). The CDR3 DNA follows: TGTGCCAGCAGCTTAGGTTCGGGGGTAGGGGACGAGCAGTACTTC. Protein product: CASSLGSGVGDEQYF.

This chain uses TRBV25-1 with TRBJ1-2, with D possibly matching TRBD1 (5 bases). In germline, CDR1 is MGHDK, CDR2 SYGVNS. V lost 5 bases and J 6 bases, leaving 10 bases between the germline ends. The CDR3 has 12 amino acids. CDR3 in DNA: TGTGCCAGCAGTCAGCGGGGACATGGCTACACCTTC. Its protein product is CASSQRGHGYTF.

The V and J genes are TRBV15 and TRBJ1-4; TRBD1 agrees at 8 bases. Germline values: CDR1 LNHNV, CDR2 YYDKDF (reference sequence). The CDR3 is 15 amino acids. J lost 8 bases, V lost 4 bases, and 9 bases had no gene match. Written as DNA, the CDR3 is TGTGCCACCAGCATCAACGGACAGGGCGGCGAAAAACTGTTTTTT. Amino acids: CATSINGQGGEKLFF.

V is TRBV5-1 and J is TRBJ2-1, with D tentatively TRBD2 (5 bases). CDR3 length: 16 residues. Per the germline V gene, CDR1 is SGHRS and CDR2 is YFSETQ. Trimming took off 3 bases at V and 0 bases at J, with 13 bases between the two ends. CDR3 residues: CASSYNTGSSYNEQFF. In nucleotides, the CDR3 is TGCGCCAGCAGCTATAATACGGGGAGCTCCTACAATGAGCAGTTCTTC.

The table lists this clone with a count of one. The chain recombines TRBV5-6 with TRBJ1-2; 9 bases match TRBD1. CDR3 length equals 15 residues. After removal of 4 bases from V and 6 bases from J, the junction contained 10 bases not matched to a gene. Germline V CDR1 and CDR2: SGHDT, YYEEEE. The DNA of the CDR3 is TGTGCCAGCAGCCACCCGGGACAGGGTGGAGATGGCTACACCTTC. Protein product: CASSHPGQGGDGYTF. Based on the CDR3 plus reference TRBV5-6 and TRBJ1-2, the full variable domain is DAGVTQSPTHLIKTRGQQVTLRCSPKSGHDTVSWYQQALGQGPQFIFQYYEEEERQRGNFPDRFSGHQFPNYSSELNVNALLLGDSALYLCASSHPGQGGDGYTFGSGTRLTVV.

The chain has TRBV19 and TRBJ1-3; TRBD1 matches 7 bases. V shed 5 bases and J 1 base; nucleotides not matched to a gene: 8. This CDR3 has 16 amino acids. Germline-derived CDR1 and CDR2 are LNHDA and SQIVND (reference sequence). CDR3 sequence: CASSERIQGSGNTIYF. In DNA form, the CDR3 reads TGTGCCAGTAGTGAACGAATACAGGGGTCTGGAAACACCATATATTTT.

The V call is TRBV18, the J call TRBJ1-1, with 7 bases that match TRBD1. J lost 6 bases, V lost 2 bases, and 9 bases had no gene match. Germline V gene data show CDR1 as KGHSH and CDR2 as LQKENI. The CDR3 has 15 residues. CDR3 bases: TGTGCCAGCTCACCAGAACCAGGGGGGATCCCTGAAGCTTTCTTT. Its protein product is CASSPEPGGIPEAFF.

The J gene is TRBJ2-2, the V gene TRBV15; 8 positions agree with TRBD1. CDR1 and CDR2 (germline): LNHNV, YYDKDF (reference sequence). With 3 bases clipped from V and 5 bases from J, the junction kept 5 bases outside the gene matches. The CDR3 runs 15 residues. The CDR3 region has the DNA TGTGCCACCAGCAGCCAGGGGGCGAGAACCGGGGAGCTGTTTTTT. Translating it yields CATSSQGARTGELFF.

This chain links TRBV30 with TRBJ2-1; no definite D call. Deletions cut 0 bases from V and 10 bases from J, with 16 bases between. From germline, CDR1 is GTSNPN and CDR2 SVGIG (reference sequence). This CDR3 is built from 14 residues. DNA of the CDR3: TGTGCCTGGAGTGTTCAGCGAAGAGGCAGCGAGCAGTTCTTC. This translates into CAWSVQRRGSEQFF.

V gene TRBV9 combines with J gene TRBJ2-7; TRBD1 matches at 8 bases. The CDR3 loop spans 14 amino acids. V lost 3 bases to trimming and J lost 3 bases; unmatched junction nucleotides: 5. Germline V gives CDR1 SGDLS, CDR2 YYNGEE. CDR3 DNA: TGTGCCAGCAGCGCACAGGGGGGCCTCTACGAGCAGTACTTC. This gives the protein CASSAQGGLYEQYF.

V and J are TRBV7-3 and TRBJ1-1; the D is unclear. The CDR3 totals 14 residues. Germline V CDR1 and CDR2: SGHTA, FQGTGA. V shed 10 bases and J shed 1 base, with 16 bases lying between them. The CDR3 sequence is CATAPTRGNTEAFF. CDR3 in DNA: TGTGCCACCGCACCAACCCGGGGGAACACTGAAGCTTTCTTT.

The chain uses TRBV30 and TRBJ1-3, with 8 nucleotides matching TRBD1. The V gene end was trimmed by 3 bases and the J gene end by 0 bases; junction bases not matched to a gene: 4. Germline V gives CDR1 GTSNPN, CDR2 SVGIG (reference sequence). This CDR3 spans 15 amino acids. Here the CDR3 reads CAWSPGQVSGNTIYF. The DNA of the CDR3 is TGTGCCTGGAGCCCGGGACAGGTCTCTGGAAACACCATATATTTT. Complete variable domain (other parts from reference TRBV30 and TRBJ1-3): SQTIHQWPATLVQPVGSPLSLECTVEGTSNPNLYWYRQAAGRGLQLLFYSVGIGQISSEVPQNLSASRPQDRQFILSSKKLLLSDSGFYLCAWSPGQVSGNTIYFGEGSWLTVV.

This sequence joins TRBV27 and TRBJ2-7; possible D gene TRBD2, 6 bases. This CDR3 is 15 amino acids long. Trimming left V 6 bases short and J 2 bases short, with 17 bases between. Germline values: CDR1 MNHEY, CDR2 SMNVEV (reference sequence). The CDR3 protein is CASRLTGTRPYEQYF. In nucleotides, the CDR3 is TGTGCCAGCAGGTTAACCGGGACTCGACCCTACGAGCAGTACTTC.

This chain links TRBV6-1 with TRBJ1-1; 12 bases agree with TRBD1. Germline trimming cut 10 bases from V and 4 bases from J; bases unmatched to any gene: 4. The CDR3 totals 13 residues. In germline, CDR1 is MNHNS, CDR2 SASEGT. The DNA of the CDR3 is TGTGCCACTGAGGGACAGGGGGCCACTGAAGCTTTCTTT. Its translation: CATEGQGATEAFF.

The chain employs TRBV6-1 and TRBJ2-1, with TRBD1 matching over 9 bases. The CDR3 extends over 14 amino acids. Trimming removed 7 bases from V and 7 bases from J; junction bases left unmatched: 8. The germline CDR1 and CDR2 sequences are MNHNS and SASEGT. The CDR3 sequence: CASNRDRVNNEQFF. In DNA form, the CDR3 reads TGTGCCAGCAACCGGGACAGGGTTAATAATGAGCAGTTCTTC.

As concerns this clone: The junction departs from germline at one end; a sequencing error may be responsible. This chain uses TRBV7-2 with TRBJ2-7, with 7 positions matching TRBD2. The germline CDR1 and CDR2 sequences are SGHTA and FQGNSA. CDR3 size: 16 residues. DNA for the CDR3: TGTGCCCGCAGCAACGTGGGAGGGAGGGTAGTCCACGAGCAGTACTTC. This codes for CARSNVGGRVVHEQYF.

The rearrangement uses TRBV7-9 and TRBJ1-5; TRBD1 agrees at 10 bases. Germline CDR1 reads SEHNR; CDR2 reads FQNEAQ (reference sequence). V dropped 6 bases and J dropped 1; count of bases not matched to a gene: 3. The CDR3 contains 15 residues. The DNA for the CDR3 is TGTGCCAGCAGTTCGGACAGGGGGAGCAATCAGCCCCAGCATTTT. Its protein is CASSSDRGSNQPQHF.

The genes are TRBV5-1 and TRBJ2-3, with D perhaps TRBD1 (5 bases). V shed 1 base and J shed 4 bases, with 13 bases lying between them. Germline V gene sequence: CDR1 SGHRS, CDR2 YFSETQ. This CDR3 has 15 amino acids. DNA for the CDR3: TGCGCCAGCAGCTTGTGGGCGCAGGGCGCAGATACGCAGTATTTT. Translating gives CASSLWAQGADTQYF.

This sequence joins TRBV4-2 and TRBJ2-1, with TRBD2 matching 9 bases. The J segment lost 6 bases and the V segment lost 1 base, leaving 1 base of the junction unmatched. Looked up from germline, CDR1 is LGHNA and CDR2 is YNFKEQ. The CDR3 loop spans 14 amino acids. The CDR3 DNA follows: TGTGCCAGCAGCCAAGGGACTAGCGTCAATGAGCAGTTCTTC. Translating gives CASSQGTSVNEQFF.

As concerns this clone: Mismatch with germline at one junction end may stem from a read error. The V call is TRBV5-6, the J call TRBJ1-1; D not certain. Germline values: CDR1 SGHDT, CDR2 YYEEEE. There are 12 residues in the CDR3. CDR3 DNA sequence: TGTGCCAGTAGCTCGCGGTTGAGTGAAGCTTTCTTT. The encoded protein is CASSSRLSEAFF.

The chain recombines TRBV27 with TRBJ1-3; the D is unclear. The CDR3 covers 15 residues. Trimming pared 2 bases from V and 0 bases from J, leaving 8 bases between. Germline V lookup: CDR1 MNHEY, CDR2 SMNVEV (reference sequence). CDR3 nucleotide sequence: TGTGCCAGCAGTTTAAGCCACGGCTCTGGAAACACCATATATTTT. Translating gives CASSLSHGSGNTIYF.

CDR3 loop: CASSGIKQTQYF. Written as DNA, the CDR3 is TGTGCCAGCAGCGGAATTAAGCAAACGCAGTATTTT. The chain carries TRBV9 and TRBJ2-3; D not certain. The ends were cut back, 3 bases at V and 9 bases at J, with 11 bases in the middle. Germline CDR1 is SGDLS and CDR2 is YYNGEE. CDR3 length equals 12 residues. The full variable domain, in which reference TRBV9 and TRBJ2-3 provide the parts outside the CDR3, is DSGVTQTPKHLITATGQRVTLRCSPRSGDLSVYWYQQSLDQGLQFLIQYYNGEERAKGNILERFSAQQFPDLHSELNLSSLELGDSALYFCASSGIKQTQYFGPGTRLTVL.

The CDR3 DNA reads TGTGCCAGCAGCATGTGGACAGGGGCCCACACCGGGGAGCTGTTTTTT. Its translation is CASSMWTGAHTGELFF. V usage is TRBV7-2 and J usage is TRBJ2-2; 9 nucleotides match TRBD1. In germline, CDR1 is SGHTA, CDR2 FQGNSA. The V segment lost 5 bases and the J segment 3 bases; nucleotides outside the gene matches: 7. The CDR3 totals 16 residues.

The V gene is TRBV10-3, the J gene TRBJ2-1; 8 positions agree with TRBD2. CDR1 is ENHRY and CDR2 is SYGVKD in the germline V gene. The CDR3 is made up of 15 amino acids. Trimming at V came to 1 base and at J to 7 bases, leaving 6 bases not matched to a gene. CDR3 residues: CAISEFSGSGNEQFF. The CDR3 DNA follows: TGTGCCATCAGTGAGTTCAGCGGGAGTGGGAATGAGCAGTTCTTC.

CDR3 coding DNA: TGTGCCAGCAGTTACGGGACTAATGAGCAGTTCTTC. Translated: CASSYGTNEQFF. J is TRBJ2-1 and V is TRBV6-5, with D possibly matching TRBD2 (6 bases). CDR3 length: 12 amino acids. CDR1 is MNHEY and CDR2 is SVGAGI in the germline V gene. V lost 2 bases, J lost 7 bases, and 6 bases lay in between.

The chain carries TRBV5-1 and TRBJ2-7; 8 bases are a match to TRBD1. J lost 4 bases, V lost 4 bases, and 10 bases had no gene match. This CDR3 is built from 15 residues. The V gene's germline CDR1 is SGHRS and CDR2 YFSETQ. CDR3 nucleotide sequence: TGCGCCAGCAGCCAATCTTTGGGACAGGAGTACGAGCAGTACTTC. It translates to CASSQSLGQEYEQYF. The full variable domain, in which reference TRBV5-1 and TRBJ2-7 provide the parts outside the CDR3, is KAGVTQTPRYLIKTRGQQVTLSCSPISGHRSVSWYQQTPGQGLQFLFEYFSETQRNKGNFPGRFSGRQFSNSRSEMNVSTLELGDSALYLCASSQSLGQEYEQYFGPGTRLTVT.